Only a few counts were recorded for the clone carrying this T cell receptor beta chain. The sample comes from a study of blood T cell repertoires in COVID-19. The overall study: COVID-19 samples from acute and convalescent phases originated in the United States, Italy and Spain. PBMCs, B-cell-depleted T cells, or T cells provided the cDNA or gDNA that made up the material.

This CDR3 contains 14 residues. Trimming cost V 4 bases and J 4 bases, with 12 bases left between them. Germline values: CDR1 SGHRS, CDR2 YFSETQ. Study processing details: Amplification with reference gene primers provided the estimates of nucleated cell counts. Produced via immunoSEQ multiplex PCR; TCRdb's table is partial and in-frame only. That table is the source of V, J and clone size, and D and trimming were worked out from the DNA. The sample contains around 94,000 clones, 60% to 80% of which appear only once. The receptor comes from a man in his fifties or sixties with active or convalescent COVID-19. The sequencing input was peripheral blood. The V gene is TRBV5-1, the J gene TRBJ1-3, with D maybe TRBD1 (6 bases). DNA for the CDR3: TGCGCCAGCAGCGGGGGGGCATCAGGAAACACCATATATTTT. It specifies CASSGGASGNTIYF. The full variable domain, rest sourced from reference TRBV5-1 and TRBJ1-3, is KAGVTQTPRYLIKTRGQQVTLSCSPISGHRSVSWYQQTPGQGLQFLFEYFSETQRNKGNFPGRFSGRQFSNSRSEMNVSTLELGDSALYLCASSGGASGNTIYFGEGSWLTVV.